The entry that follows covers one T cell receptor (beta chain) sequence. This entry is derived from a study of metastatic and nonmetastatic thyroid tumors. CDR1 and CDR2 from the germline V gene are DFQATT and SNEGSKA (reference sequence). The length of the CDR3 is 13 residues. With MiXCR, TCRdb called clones anew from the PCR reads. Of under 20,000 clones detected, roughly a quarter appear once; the ten largest clones hold over 6%. All patients were untreated before thyroid surgery. The sequencing input was blood. The sequence was collected from a female donor with papillary thyroid cancer or a benign thyroid nodule (not recorded which). Some clones in this sample may be carry-over from other donors' samples. V and J are TRBV20-1 and TRBJ1-2, with D possibly matching TRBD1 (6 bases). CDR3 in amino acids: CSYDAGVNYGYTF. CDR3 coding DNA: TGCAGCTACGATGCAGGGGTCAACTATGGCTACACCTTC.